The source of this TCR beta chain is a study of T-cell reconstitution after alpha-beta-depleted transplantation in children. Overall study results and limits: At day 60, the high TCRbeta diversity found in some patients originated from recipient T cells and thymic progenitors that had survived.

Unique molecular identifiers were incorporated into the prepared TCRbeta library. TCRdb called the PCR reads again in MiXCR, with one record for every CDR3 protein. The repertoire has 700,000 to 950,000 distinct CDR3 sequences, about 15% of them found once; the top ten carry roughly 4.8%. Germline V gene sequence: CDR1 SNHLY, CDR2 FYNNEI. The length of the CDR3 is 14 residues. V was cut by 2 bases and J by 0 bases, with 4 bases left in between. Remarks on this clonotype: Its antigen remains unknown.

Sequencing used PBMCs, mostly from graft donor cells, obtained 360 days after TCRalphabeta/CD19-depleted stem cell transplant. This clonotype originated in a male patient aged 5 to 17 who had a stem cell transplant for acute lymphoblastic leukemia, so the T cells may come from the graft donor. The V and J genes are TRBV2 and TRBJ2-2, with D uncertain. CDR3 bases: TGTGCCAGCAGTGAAAGGACGAACACCGGGGAGCTGTTTTTT. Protein product: CASSERTNTGELFF.